The sequence of this T cell receptor beta chain was determined in a study of shared clonotypes between healthy human individuals. Study conclusions and caveats: Non-shared clonotypes had lower generation probabilities than those shared by all four donors. Sharing across four donors was seen in around 5.1% of naive CD4 clonotypes.

CDR3 length: 14 amino acids. J was trimmed by 3 bases and V by 6 bases; bases with no gene match: 8. CDR1 SGHAT and CDR2 FQNNGV come from the germline V gene. The repertoire was sequenced with immunoSEQ multiplex PCR; TCRdb's copy has only in-frame clones and lacks some. In the table there are about 1.5 million clones, around 97% of which are singletons. Note on this clone: Its antigen is undetermined.

This clonotype was obtained from a man aged 25 to 40 in good health. V usage is TRBV11-2 and J usage is TRBJ2-7; TRBD1 matches at 7 bases. The sequencing input was naive CD4+ T cells sorted from blood. Subset denoted: CD45RA+ positively selected. This CDR3 reads CASRIGGGSYEQYF. The CDR3 DNA sequence: TGTGCCAGCAGAATAGGGGGCGGTAGCTACGAGCAGTACTTC.